This TCR beta chain was identified in a study of tumor-infiltrating lymphocytes in primary liver carcinoma. Whole-study results and caveats: Owing to bulk unsorted samples, no comparison was made between CD4+ and CD8+ repertoires. Tumor tissue displayed a significantly greater top-250-clone fraction than blood (p = 0.039).

The source of the blood RNA was unsorted whole blood, and germline DNA was extracted as well. A primer matching the constant region was used to make TCR beta cDNA from approximately 0.45 ug of total RNA. Three rounds of nested multiplex PCR with slightly modified ARM-PCR produced TCR beta libraries. Use of TRBV1-TRBV30 forward primers with a C-beta reverse primer characterized the first two PCR rounds, which lasted about 9 cycles each. TCRdb itself ran the multiplex PCR reads through MiXCR, one entry per CDR3 protein. Among 150,000 to 200,000 distinct CDR3 sequences listed, almost 65% were seen once. On this clonotype: The antigen remains unidentified. One junction end does not reproduce the germline sequence, and a read error may be involved.

The CDR3 is 14 amino acids. CDR1 is MNHEY, CDR2 SVGAGI, per germline. The TCR sequence derives from a woman aged 60-75 years with primary liver carcinoma and hepatitis B virus infection. Sequenced sample: peripheral blood. The chain carries TRBV6-5 and TRBJ1-2, with a weak D call TRBD1 (5 bases). The CDR3: CANSYQGGNHGYTF. The CDR3 DNA reads TGTGCCAACAGTTACCAGGGTGGGAACCATGGCTACACCTTC.